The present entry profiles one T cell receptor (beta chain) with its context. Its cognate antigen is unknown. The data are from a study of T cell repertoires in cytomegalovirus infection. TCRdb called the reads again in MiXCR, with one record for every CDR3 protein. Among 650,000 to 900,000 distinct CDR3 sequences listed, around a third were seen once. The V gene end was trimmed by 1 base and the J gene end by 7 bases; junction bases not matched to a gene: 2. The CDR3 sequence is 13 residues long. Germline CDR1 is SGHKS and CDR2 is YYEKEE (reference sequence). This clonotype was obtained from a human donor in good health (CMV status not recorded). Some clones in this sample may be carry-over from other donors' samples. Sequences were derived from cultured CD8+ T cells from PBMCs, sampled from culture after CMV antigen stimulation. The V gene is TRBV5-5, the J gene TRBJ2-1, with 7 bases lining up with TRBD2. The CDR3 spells CASSLWGGNEQFF. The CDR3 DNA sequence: TGTGCCAGCAGCTTGTGGGGGGGTAATGAGCAGTTCTTC.